This T cell receptor beta chain originates from a study of control samples from healthy donors and cancer patients. The table lists this clone with a count of one. Profiled with immunoSEQ multiplex PCR; TCRdb holds only in-frame clones, not every one. The sample shows 94,000 or so clones, approximately 88% of them seen only once. This clonotype was obtained from a man between 65 and 85 years old with lung cancer. The specimen was PBMCs.

The CDR3 coding sequence is TGCGCCAGCAGCTTGGACCCTTCATGGACCCAGTACTTC. Residues: CASSLDPSWTQYF. The rearrangement links TRBV5-1 to TRBJ2-5, with D uncertain. The V and J ends lost 0 bases and 7 bases respectively, with 10 bases between them. The germline V gene encodes CDR1 SGHRS and CDR2 YFSETQ. The CDR3 totals 13 residues. Based on the CDR3 plus reference TRBV5-1 and TRBJ2-5, the full variable domain is KAGVTQTPRYLIKTRGQQVTLSCSPISGHRSVSWYQQTPGQGLQFLFEYFSETQRNKGNFPGRFSGRQFSNSRSEMNVSTLELGDSALYLCASSLDPSWTQYFGPGTRLLVL.